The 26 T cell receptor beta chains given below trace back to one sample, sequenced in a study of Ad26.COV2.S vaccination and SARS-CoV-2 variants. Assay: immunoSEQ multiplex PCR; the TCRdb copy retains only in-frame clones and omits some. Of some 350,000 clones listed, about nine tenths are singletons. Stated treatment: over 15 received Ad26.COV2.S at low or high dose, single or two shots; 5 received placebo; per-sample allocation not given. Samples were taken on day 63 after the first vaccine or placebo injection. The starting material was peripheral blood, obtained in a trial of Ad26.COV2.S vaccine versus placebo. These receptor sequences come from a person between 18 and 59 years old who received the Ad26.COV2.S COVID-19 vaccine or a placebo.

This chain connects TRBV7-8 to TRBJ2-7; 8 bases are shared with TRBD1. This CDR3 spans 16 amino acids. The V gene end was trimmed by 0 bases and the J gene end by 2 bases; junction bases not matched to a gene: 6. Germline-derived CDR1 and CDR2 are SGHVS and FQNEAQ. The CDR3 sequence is CASSLATGVLTYEQYF. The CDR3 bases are TGTGCCAGCAGCTTAGCGACAGGGGTCTTGACCTACGAGCAGTACTTC.

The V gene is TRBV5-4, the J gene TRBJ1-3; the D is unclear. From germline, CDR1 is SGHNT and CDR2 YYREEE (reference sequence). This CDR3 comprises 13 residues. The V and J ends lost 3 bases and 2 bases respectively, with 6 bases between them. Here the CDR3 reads CASSSGTGNTIYF. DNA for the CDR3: TGTGCCAGCAGCTCCGGGACTGGAAACACCATATATTTT. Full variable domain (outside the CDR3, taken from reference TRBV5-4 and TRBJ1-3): ETGVTQSPTHLIKTRGQQVTLRCSSQSGHNTVSWYQQALGQGPQFIFQYYREEENGRGNFPPRFSGLQFPNYSSELNVNALELDDSALYLCASSSGTGNTIYFGEGSWLTVV.

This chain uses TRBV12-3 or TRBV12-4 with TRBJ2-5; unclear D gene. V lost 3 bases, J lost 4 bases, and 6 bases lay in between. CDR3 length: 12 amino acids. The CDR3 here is CASSLMGETQYF. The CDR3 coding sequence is TGTGCCAGCAGTTTGATGGGAGAGACCCAGTACTTC.

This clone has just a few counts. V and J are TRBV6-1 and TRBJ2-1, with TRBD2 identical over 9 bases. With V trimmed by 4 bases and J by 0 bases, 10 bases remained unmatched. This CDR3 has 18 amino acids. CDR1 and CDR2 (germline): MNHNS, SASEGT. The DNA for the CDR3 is TGTGCCAGCAGTGCCCTGGCGGGAGGGTTGAGCTCCTACAATGAGCAGTTCTTC. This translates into CASSALAGGLSSYNEQFF.

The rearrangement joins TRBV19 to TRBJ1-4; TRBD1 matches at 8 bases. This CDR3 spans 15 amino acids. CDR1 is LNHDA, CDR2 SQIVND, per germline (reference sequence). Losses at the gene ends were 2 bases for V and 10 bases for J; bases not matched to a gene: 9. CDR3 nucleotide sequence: TGTGCCAGTAGTATAACACCAGGGGGCTCCGGAAAACTGTTTTTT. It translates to CASSITPGGSGKLFF.

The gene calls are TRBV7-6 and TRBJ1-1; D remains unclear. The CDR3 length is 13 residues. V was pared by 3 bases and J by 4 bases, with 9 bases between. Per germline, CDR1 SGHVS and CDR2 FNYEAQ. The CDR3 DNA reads TGTGCCAGCAGCTTGCACCCGGCCACTGAAGCTTTCTTT. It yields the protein CASSLHPATEAFF.

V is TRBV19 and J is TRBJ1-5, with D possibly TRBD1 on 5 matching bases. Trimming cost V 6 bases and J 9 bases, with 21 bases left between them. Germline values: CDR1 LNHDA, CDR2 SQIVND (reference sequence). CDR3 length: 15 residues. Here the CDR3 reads CASRVTVGVRAPQHF. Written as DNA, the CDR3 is TGTGCCAGTAGAGTTACCGTAGGGGTTAGGGCGCCCCAGCATTTT.

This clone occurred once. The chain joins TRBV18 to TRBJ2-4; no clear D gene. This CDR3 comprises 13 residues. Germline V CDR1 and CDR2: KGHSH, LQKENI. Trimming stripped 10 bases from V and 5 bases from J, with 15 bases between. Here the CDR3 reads CATSEAAQNIQYF. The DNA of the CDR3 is TGTGCCACCTCCGAGGCGGCCCAAAACATTCAGTACTTC.

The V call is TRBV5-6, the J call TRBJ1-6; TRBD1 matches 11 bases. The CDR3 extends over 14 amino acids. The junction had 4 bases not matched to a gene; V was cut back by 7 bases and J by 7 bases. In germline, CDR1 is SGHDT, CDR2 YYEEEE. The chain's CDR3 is CASFRTGGNSPLHF. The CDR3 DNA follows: TGTGCCAGCTTTCGGACAGGGGGCAATTCACCCCTCCACTTT. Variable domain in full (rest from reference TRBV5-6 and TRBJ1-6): DAGVTQSPTHLIKTRGQQVTLRCSPKSGHDTVSWYQQALGQGPQFIFQYYEEEERQRGNFPDRFSGHQFPNYSSELNVNALLLGDSALYLCASFRTGGNSPLHFGNGTRLTVT.

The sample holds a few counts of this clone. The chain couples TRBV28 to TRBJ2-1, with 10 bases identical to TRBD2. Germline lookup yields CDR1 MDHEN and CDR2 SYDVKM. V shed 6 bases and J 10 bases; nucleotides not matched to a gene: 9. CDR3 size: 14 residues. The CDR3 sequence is CASSPGLAAVEQFF. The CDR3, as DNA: TGTGCCAGCAGCCCCGGACTAGCGGCTGTCGAGCAGTTCTTC.

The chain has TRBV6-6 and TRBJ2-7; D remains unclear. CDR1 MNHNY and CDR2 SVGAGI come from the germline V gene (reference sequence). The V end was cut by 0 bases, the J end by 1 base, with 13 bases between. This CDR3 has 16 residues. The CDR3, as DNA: TGTGCCAGCAGTTACTCGATGACCAGCCGATCCTACGAGCAGTACTTC. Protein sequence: CASSYSMTSRSYEQYF.

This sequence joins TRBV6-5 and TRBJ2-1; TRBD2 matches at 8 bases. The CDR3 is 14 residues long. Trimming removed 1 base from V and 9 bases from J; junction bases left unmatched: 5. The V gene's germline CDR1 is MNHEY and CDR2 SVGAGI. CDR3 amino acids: CASSYYGGVGEQFF. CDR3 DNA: TGTGCCAGCAGTTACTACGGGGGGGTAGGTGAGCAGTTCTTC.

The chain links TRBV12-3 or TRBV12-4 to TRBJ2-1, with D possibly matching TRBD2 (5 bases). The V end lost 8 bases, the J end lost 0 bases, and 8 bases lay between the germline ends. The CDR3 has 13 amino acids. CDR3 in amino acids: CASSSYSYNEQFF. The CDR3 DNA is TGTGCCAGCTCTAGCTACTCCTACAATGAGCAGTTCTTC.

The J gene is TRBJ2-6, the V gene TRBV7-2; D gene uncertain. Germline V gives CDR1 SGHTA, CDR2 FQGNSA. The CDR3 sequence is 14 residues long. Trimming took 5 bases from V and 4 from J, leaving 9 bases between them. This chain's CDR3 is CASSPGPGANVLTF. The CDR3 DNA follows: TGTGCCAGCAGCCCTGGACCAGGGGCCAACGTCCTGACTTTC.

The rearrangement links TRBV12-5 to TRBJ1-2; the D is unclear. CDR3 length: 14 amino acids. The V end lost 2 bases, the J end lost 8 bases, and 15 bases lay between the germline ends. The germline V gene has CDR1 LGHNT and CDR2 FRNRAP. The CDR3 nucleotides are TGTGCTAGTGGTTTGTGGGAGGGCTTGGGAGGCTACACCTTC. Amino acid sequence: CASGLWEGLGGYTF.

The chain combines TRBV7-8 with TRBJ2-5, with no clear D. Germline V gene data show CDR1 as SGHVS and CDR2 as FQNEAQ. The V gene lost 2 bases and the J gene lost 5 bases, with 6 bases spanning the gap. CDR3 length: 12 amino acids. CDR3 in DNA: TGTGCCAGCAGCTTACTGGGTGAGACCCAGTACTTC. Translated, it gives CASSLLGETQYF.

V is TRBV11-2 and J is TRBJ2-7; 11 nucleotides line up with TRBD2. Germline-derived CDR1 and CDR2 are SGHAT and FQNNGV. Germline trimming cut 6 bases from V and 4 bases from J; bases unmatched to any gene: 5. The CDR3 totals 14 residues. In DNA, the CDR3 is TGTGCCAGCAGTCCCACTAGCGGGAGTTACGAGCAGTACGTC. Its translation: CASSPTSGSYEQYV.

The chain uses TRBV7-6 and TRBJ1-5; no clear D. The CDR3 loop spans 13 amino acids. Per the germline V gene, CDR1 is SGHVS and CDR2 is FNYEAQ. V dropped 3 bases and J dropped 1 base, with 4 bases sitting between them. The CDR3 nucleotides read TGTGCCAGCAGCTTGGAGAGCAATCAGCCCCAGCATTTT. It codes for CASSLESNQPQHF.

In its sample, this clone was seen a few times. The CDR3 spells CASSQDTWGTNTEAFF. CDR3 in DNA: TGCGCCAGCAGCCAAGATACGTGGGGCACGAACACTGAAGCTTTCTTT. The chain employs TRBV4-3 and TRBJ1-1; the D gene is possibly TRBD1 (5 bases). The CDR3 length is 16 residues. V lost 0 bases, J lost 1 base, and 12 bases lay in between. Germline lookup yields CDR1 LGHNA and CDR2 YSLEER.

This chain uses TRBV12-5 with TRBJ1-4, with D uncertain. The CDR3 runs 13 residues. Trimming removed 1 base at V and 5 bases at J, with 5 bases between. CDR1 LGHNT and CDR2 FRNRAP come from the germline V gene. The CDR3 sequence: CASGLGTNEKLFF. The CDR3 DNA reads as TGTGCTAGTGGTTTGGGGACGAATGAAAAACTGTTTTTT.

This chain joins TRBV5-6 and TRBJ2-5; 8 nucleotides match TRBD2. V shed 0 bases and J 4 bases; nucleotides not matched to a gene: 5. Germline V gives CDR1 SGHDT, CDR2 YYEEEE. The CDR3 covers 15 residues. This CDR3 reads CASSLDGGAGETQYF. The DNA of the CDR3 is TGTGCCAGCAGCTTGGACGGGGGGGCAGGAGAGACCCAGTACTTC.

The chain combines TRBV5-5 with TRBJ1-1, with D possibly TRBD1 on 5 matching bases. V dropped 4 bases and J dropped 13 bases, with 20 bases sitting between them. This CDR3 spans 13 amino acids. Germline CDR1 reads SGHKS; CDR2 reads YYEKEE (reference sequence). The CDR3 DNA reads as TGTGCCAGCAGCCGGGGCCCCCTACTAGGAAATTTCTTT. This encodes CASSRGPLLGNFF.

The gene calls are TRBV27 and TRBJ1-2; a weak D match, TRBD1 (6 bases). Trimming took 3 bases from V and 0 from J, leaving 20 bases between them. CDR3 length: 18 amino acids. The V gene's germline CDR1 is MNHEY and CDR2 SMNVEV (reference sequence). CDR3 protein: CASSFTTNRASANYGYTF. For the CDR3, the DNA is TGTGCCAGCAGTTTTACGACCAACAGGGCATCAGCTAACTATGGCTACACCTTC.

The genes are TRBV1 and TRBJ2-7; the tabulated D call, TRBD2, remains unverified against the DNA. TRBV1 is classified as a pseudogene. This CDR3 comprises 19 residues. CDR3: CTSSQDCRGARVNFYEQYF. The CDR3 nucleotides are TGCACCAGCAGCCAAGATTGCCGGGGGGCCCGGGTAAACTTCTACGAGCAGTACTTC.

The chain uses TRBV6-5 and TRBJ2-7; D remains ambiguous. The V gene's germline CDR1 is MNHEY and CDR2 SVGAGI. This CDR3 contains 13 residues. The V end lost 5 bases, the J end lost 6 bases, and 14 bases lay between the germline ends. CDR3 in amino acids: CASSPARFAEQYF. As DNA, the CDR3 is TGTGCCAGCAGTCCGGCCCGATTCGCCGAGCAGTACTTC.

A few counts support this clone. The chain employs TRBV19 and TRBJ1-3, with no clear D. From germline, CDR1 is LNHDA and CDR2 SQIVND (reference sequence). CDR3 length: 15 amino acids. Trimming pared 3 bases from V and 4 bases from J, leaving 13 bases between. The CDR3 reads CASSIKPGSGNTIYF. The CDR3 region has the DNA TGTGCCAGTAGTATCAAGCCAGGTTCAGGAAACACCATATATTTT.